The source of this T cell receptor (beta chain) is a study of shared clonotypes between healthy human individuals. CD4+ cell separation produced CD45RA+ naive and CD45RA-negative memory subsets. Clones were read by immunoSEQ multiplex PCR, and TCRdb kept only the in-frame ones, dropping some. Altogether around 940,000 clones are present, approximately 80% being singletons, with the ten largest covering roughly 1.5%. V was clipped by 1 base and J by 1 base; unmatched bases: 6. The CDR3 contains 18 residues. Germline lookup yields CDR1 MGHRA and CDR2 YSYEKL. Findings and caveats of the study: Naive CD4 clonotypes were shared across several donors at 5% to 6%. Naive subsets, compared against memory subsets, generally had larger estimated richness values. The represented genetic and exposure-history diversity was limited by the small number of donors.

As concerns this clone: What it binds is not known.

The TCR was taken from a young man in good health. This chain links TRBV4-1 with TRBJ2-3, with 12 positions matching TRBD2. The source material was memory CD4+ T cells sorted from blood. Subset specified: CD45RA-negative fraction. CDR3 protein: CASSQASGGAMGTDTQYF. The DNA for the CDR3 is TGCGCCAGCAGCCAAGCTAGCGGGGGGGCTATGGGCACAGATACGCAGTATTTT.